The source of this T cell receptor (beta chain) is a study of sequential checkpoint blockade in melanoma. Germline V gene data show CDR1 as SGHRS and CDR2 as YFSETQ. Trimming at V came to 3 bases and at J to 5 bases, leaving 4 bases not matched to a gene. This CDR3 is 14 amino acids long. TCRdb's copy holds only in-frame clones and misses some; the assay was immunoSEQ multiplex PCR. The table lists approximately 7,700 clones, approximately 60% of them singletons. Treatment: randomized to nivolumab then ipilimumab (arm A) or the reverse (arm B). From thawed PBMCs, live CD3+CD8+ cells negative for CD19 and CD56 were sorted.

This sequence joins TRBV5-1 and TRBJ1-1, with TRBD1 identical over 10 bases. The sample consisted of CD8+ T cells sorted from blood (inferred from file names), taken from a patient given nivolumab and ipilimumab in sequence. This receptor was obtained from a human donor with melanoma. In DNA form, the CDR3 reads TGCGCCAGCAGCTGGACAGGGGGTCTAACTGAAGCTTTCTTT. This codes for CASSWTGGLTEAFF.